These 27 T cell receptor beta chains were all obtained from the same sample, sequenced in a study of cytomegalovirus exposure and HLA in healthy donors. The PCR had 60 Vbeta and 13 Jbeta primers. TCRdb's copy holds only in-frame clones and misses some; the assay was immunoSEQ multiplex PCR. The sample has about 180,000 clones, over 65% seen once. The specimen sequenced was PBMCs. The receptors stem from a man between 18 and 29 years old in good health and CMV-seronegative.

There are a few counts of this clone. The gene calls are TRBV5-4 and TRBJ2-5; 8 positions agree with TRBD1. With V trimmed by 2 bases and J by 5 bases, 2 bases remained unmatched. Germline V CDR1 and CDR2: SGHNT, YYREEE (reference sequence). This CDR3 is built from 13 residues. Here the CDR3 DNA reads TGTGCCAGCAGCTTAGGACAGGGCGAGACCCAGTACTTC. It translates to CASSLGQGETQYF.

As DNA, the CDR3 is TGCGCCAGCAGCTTGGGCAGGGTTGGAAACACCATATATTTT. The encoded protein is CASSLGRVGNTIYF. The V and J genes are TRBV5-1 and TRBJ1-3; a possible D gene is TRBD1 (5 bases). CDR1 and CDR2 (germline): SGHRS, YFSETQ. The CDR3 consists of 14 residues. V was clipped by 0 bases and J by 3 bases, with 7 bases between them.

In this sample, this clone turned up a few times. The CDR3 nucleotides read TGTGCCAGCAGAATGACAGGCAACGAGGGGGAGACCCAGTACTTC. Translation: CASRMTGNEGETQYF. V gene TRBV28 combines with J gene TRBJ2-5; TRBD1 might be the D (6 bases). V was clipped by 6 bases and J by 5 bases, with 19 bases between them. This CDR3 is 15 amino acids long. The V gene's germline CDR1 is MDHEN and CDR2 SYDVKM.

The CDR3 loop reads CASSLEGLAGASDTQYF. In DNA form, the CDR3 reads TGTGCCAGCAGCTTAGAAGGGCTAGCGGGGGCCTCAGATACGCAGTATTTT. The chain links TRBV7-6 to TRBJ2-3; 10 bases are a match to TRBD2. CDR1 SGHVS and CDR2 FNYEAQ come from the germline V gene. V gave up 1 base and J gave up 4 bases; unmatched junction bases: 8. The CDR3 runs 17 residues.

V and J are TRBV4-2 and TRBJ2-5, with D hard to call. The DNA end favors TRBJ2-7, so the J call may be wrong. The CDR3 sequence is 13 residues long. Germline-derived CDR1 and CDR2 are LGHNA and YNFKEQ. The CDR3 DNA is TGTGCCAGCAGCCAATTCGGTTCCTACGAGCAGTACTTC. It encodes CASSQFGSYEQYF.

This clone has a single count. The chain has TRBV30 and TRBJ2-5; tentative D call: TRBD1 (6 bases). TRBJ2-7 matches the DNA end more closely, so the J call is doubtful. CDR1 GTSNPN and CDR2 SVGIG come from the germline V gene (reference sequence). There are 16 residues in the CDR3. The CDR3 DNA reads TGTGCCTGGAATACTTGGGGGCAGAACAGTCGTCGCGAGCAGTACTTC. It yields the protein CAWNTWGQNSRREQYF.

The chain carries TRBV9 and TRBJ2-3, with a weak D call TRBD1 (7 bases). Trimming took off 0 bases at V and 8 bases at J, with 19 bases between the two ends. Germline loops: CDR1 SGDLS, CDR2 YYNGEE. CDR3 size: 16 residues. CDR3 nucleotide sequence: TGTGCCAGCAGCGTAGGGGGACAGTTTAGGGGAGGTACGCAGTATTTT. It encodes CASSVGGQFRGGTQYF.

V gene TRBV27 combines with J gene TRBJ1-4; 9 nucleotides line up with TRBD1. CDR3 length: 15 amino acids. Germline V gene lookup returns CDR1 MNHEY and CDR2 SMNVEV (reference sequence). V lost 6 bases, J lost 5 bases, and 7 bases stayed unmatched. CDR3 sequence (DNA): TGTGCCAGCAGGGAAACAGGGGGCTACAATGAAAAACTGTTTTTT. It yields the protein CASRETGGYNEKLFF. Together with reference TRBV27 and TRBJ1-4, the CDR3 gives the full variable domain: EAQVTQNPRYLITVTGKKLTVTCSQNMNHEYMSWYRQDPGLGLRQIYYSMNVEVTDKGDVPEGYKVSRKEKRNFPLILESPSPNQTSLYFCASRETGGYNEKLFFGSGTQLSVL.

The chain links TRBV6-1 to TRBJ2-1; 8 bases are shared with TRBD2. The CDR3 has 14 residues. Germline CDR1 reads MNHNS; CDR2 reads SASEGT. J lost 2 bases, V lost 8 bases, and 5 bases had no gene match. The CDR3 DNA reads as TGTGCCAGCTGGGTTAGCGGGGCCTACAATGAGCAGTTCTTC. It yields the protein CASWVSGAYNEQFF.

To note about this clone: The sample has other DNA sequences that encode this CDR3 too. The gene calls are TRBV7-2 and TRBJ2-1, with 14 nucleotides matching TRBD2. CDR3 length: 15 amino acids. Germline CDR1 and CDR2: SGHTA and FQGNSA. Unmatched junction bases numbered 0, after V lost 1 base and J lost 7 bases. CDR3 nucleotide sequence: TGTGCCAGCAGCTTAGGACTAGCGGGGGGGAATGAGCAGTTCTTC. This translates into CASSLGLAGGNEQFF.

This clone appeared a few times. The chain recombines TRBV6-1 with TRBJ1-2; a possible D gene is TRBD1 (5 bases). The CDR3 contains 12 residues. Germline CDR1 MNHNS, CDR2 SASEGT. The germline V and J ends were trimmed by 7 bases and 0 bases, with 6 bases remaining between them. In DNA, the CDR3 is TGTGCCAGCAAGGACACTAACTATGGCTACACCTTC. Protein: CASKDTNYGYTF.

The chain uses TRBV7-9 and TRBJ1-1; D not resolved. V was shortened by 5 bases and J by 1 base, with 8 bases between the two germline ends. In germline, CDR1 is SEHNR, CDR2 FQNEAQ (reference sequence). The CDR3 is 13 residues long. CDR3 DNA sequence: TGTGCCAGCAGCCGTACACCGAACACTGAAGCTTTCTTT. Translation: CASSRTPNTEAFF.

The V gene is TRBV30, the J gene TRBJ1-3; D gene uncertain. CDR1 is GTSNPN and CDR2 is SVGIG in the germline V gene (reference sequence). V lost 2 bases and J 0 bases, leaving 14 bases between the germline ends. The CDR3 runs to 16 residues. Here the CDR3 reads CAWSFRGLSSGNTIYF. The DNA of the CDR3 is TGTGCCTGGAGTTTCCGCGGACTGAGCTCTGGAAACACCATATATTTT.

This rearrangement joins TRBV12-5 to TRBJ2-7, with 9 bases aligning to TRBD2. Trimming removed 0 bases from V and 2 bases from J; junction bases left unmatched: 5. Germline V gene sequence: CDR1 LGHNT, CDR2 FRNRAP. CDR3 length equals 16 residues. DNA for the CDR3: TGTGCTAGTGGTTTGGTCAGGGCGGGAGGGACCTACGAGCAGTACTTC. It yields the protein CASGLVRAGGTYEQYF.

This clone appeared a single time. CDR3 sequence (DNA): TGTGCCAGCAGCATACCCCCCCCGACTAGCGGGAGTCCTGGGGAGCTGTTTTTT. Its protein product is CASSIPPPTSGSPGELFF. The chain uses TRBV5-6 and TRBJ2-2, with 12 bases that match TRBD2. CDR1 is SGHDT, CDR2 YYEEEE, per germline. The CDR3 is 18 residues long. The ends lost 4 bases at V and 8 bases at J; junction bases unmatched: 15.

The chain carries TRBV7-2 and TRBJ2-7; tentative D call: TRBD1 (5 bases). The CDR3 is 15 amino acids. V gave up 2 bases and J gave up 3 bases, with 14 bases separating them. CDR1 is SGHTA, CDR2 FQGNSA, per germline. The CDR3 nucleotides are TGTGCCAGCAGCTTAAGCTCGGGCAGGGACTACGAGCAGTACTTC. Protein sequence: CASSLSSGRDYEQYF. The full variable domain, with the rest looked up from reference TRBV7-2 and TRBJ2-7, is GAGVSQSPSNKVTEKGKDVELRCDPISGHTALYWYRQSLGQGLEFLIYFQGNSAPDKSGLPSDRFSAERTGGSVSTLTIQRTQQEDSAVYLCASSLSSGRDYEQYFGPGTRLTVT.

The rearrangement uses TRBV9 and TRBJ2-1; 11 bases are a match to TRBD2. Germline CDR1 and CDR2: SGDLS and YYNGEE. The V segment lost 0 bases and the J segment 8 bases; nucleotides outside the gene matches: 10. This CDR3 has 17 amino acids. CDR3 nucleotides: TGTGCCAGCAGCGTAGAGCCCCTAGCGGGGGGTCTAGATGAGCAGTTCTTC. Translated: CASSVEPLAGGLDEQFF.

The V and J genes are TRBV12-5 and TRBJ1-3; possibly TRBD1 for D (6 bases). V lost 5 bases and J 0 bases, leaving 11 bases between the germline ends. The germline V gene encodes CDR1 LGHNT and CDR2 FRNRAP. The CDR3 extends over 15 amino acids. The CDR3 coding sequence is TGTGCTAGTGGTAAAGACAGGTACTCTGGAAACACCATATATTTT. This encodes CASGKDRYSGNTIYF. Variable domain in full (rest from reference TRBV12-5 and TRBJ1-3): DARVTQTPRHKVTEMGQEVTMRCQPILGHNTVFWYRQTMMQGLELLAYFRNRAPLDDSGMPKDRFSAEMPDATLATLKIQPSEPRDSAVYFCASGKDRYSGNTIYFGEGSWLTVV.

This sequence joins TRBV5-4 and TRBJ2-2, with 8 nucleotides matching TRBD1. CDR1 SGHNT and CDR2 YYREEE come from the germline V gene (reference sequence). J was trimmed by 4 bases and V by 5 bases; bases with no gene match: 7. The CDR3 runs 15 residues. DNA for the CDR3: TGTGCCAGCAGGGGTGGGACAGGAGGCACCGGGGAGCTGTTTTTT. As protein: CASRGGTGGTGELFF.

J is TRBJ1-1 and V is TRBV7-9, with 8 bases that match TRBD1. This CDR3 is 15 amino acids long. V lost 6 bases and J lost 0; bases outside the gene matches: 6. CDR1 is SEHNR, CDR2 FQNEAQ, per germline (reference sequence). CDR3 sequence: CASRPRTGLNTEAFF. The CDR3, as DNA: TGTGCCAGCAGACCAAGGACAGGGCTGAACACTGAAGCTTTCTTT. Looking up the rest from reference TRBV7-9 and TRBJ1-1 gives the full variable domain: DTGVSQNPRHKITKRGQNVTFRCDPISEHNRLYWYRQTLGQGPEFLTYFQNEAQLEKSRLLSDRFSAERPKGSFSTLEIQRTEQGDSAMYLCASRPRTGLNTEAFFGQGTRLTVV.

The V gene is TRBV27, the J gene TRBJ1-6; a weak D match, TRBD1 (5 bases). V lost 5 bases and J lost 16, with 24 bases in between. In germline, CDR1 is MNHEY, CDR2 SMNVEV (reference sequence). CDR3 length: 15 amino acids. CDR3 DNA sequence: TGTGCCAGCAGTCCCGGCATAGACAGCGCCCAGATACTCCACTTT. Residues: CASSPGIDSAQILHF.

The chain is built from TRBV7-9 and TRBJ2-1; D might be TRBD1 (6 bases). The CDR3 runs 15 residues. Per germline, CDR1 SEHNR and CDR2 FQNEAQ (reference sequence). The V gene lost 0 bases and the J gene lost 3 bases, with 9 bases spanning the gap. CDR3 residues: CASSLAQGLYNEQFF. The CDR3, as DNA: TGTGCCAGCAGCTTAGCCCAGGGGCTCTACAATGAGCAGTTCTTC.

V and J are TRBV29-1 and TRBJ2-7; 9 nucleotides agree with TRBD2. Losses at the gene ends were 6 bases for V and 3 bases for J; bases not matched to a gene: 6. Germline loops: CDR1 SQVTM, CDR2 ANQGSEA. This CDR3 is built from 13 residues. CDR3 residues: CSVARTSDYEQYF. CDR3 in DNA: TGCAGCGTAGCCCGGACTAGCGACTACGAGCAGTACTTC.

V is TRBV4-3 and J is TRBJ2-2, with D possibly matching TRBD1 (6 bases). The germline gives CDR1 LGHNA, CDR2 YSLEER. V lost 0 bases to trimming and J lost 4 bases, with 12 bases between them. The CDR3 has 16 residues. The CDR3 DNA sequence: TGCGCCAGCAGCCAAGATCCAGGGGTTCGCACCGGGGAGCTGTTTTTT. Its protein product is CASSQDPGVRTGELFF.

The J gene is TRBJ1-2, the V gene TRBV6-6; the D is unclear. Germline-derived CDR1 and CDR2 are MNHNY and SVGAGI (reference sequence). The CDR3 spans 12 residues. The V and J ends lost 7 bases and 2 bases respectively, with 8 bases between them. The CDR3 DNA reads TGTGCCAGCACTCAGGCAAACTATGGCTACACCTTC. Amino acid sequence: CASTQANYGYTF.

The V gene is TRBV6-5, the J gene TRBJ1-1; 7 bases map to TRBD1. This CDR3 has 15 residues. Germline loops: CDR1 MNHEY, CDR2 SVGAGI. V lost 2 bases to trimming and J lost 6 bases; unmatched junction nucleotides: 9. The CDR3 reads CASSYDRAPFSEAFF. For the CDR3, the DNA is TGTGCCAGCAGTTACGACAGGGCCCCTTTCTCTGAAGCTTTCTTT.

This chain uses TRBV7-9 with TRBJ1-1, with D perhaps matching TRBD1 (6 bases). The CDR3 is 13 amino acids. The V gene lost 4 bases and the J gene lost 6 bases, with 12 bases spanning the gap. Germline V gene sequence: CDR1 SEHNR, CDR2 FQNEAQ (reference sequence). CDR3 amino acids: CASSWVGGPEAFF. CDR3 in DNA: TGTGCCAGCAGCTGGGTGGGGGGGCCTGAAGCTTTCTTT.